What follows are 3 T cell receptor beta chains derived from one specimen sequenced in a study of blood T cell repertoires in COVID-19. TCRdb keeps only in-frame clones here, not all; method: immunoSEQ multiplex PCR. The table records a few hundred thousand clones, around 83% of them present only once. The sequencing sample was made of peripheral blood. The origin of the receptors is a man older than 75 with acute or convalescent COVID-19.

The chain has TRBV2 and TRBJ1-5; 7 nucleotides align to TRBD1. The V and J ends lost 3 bases and 8 bases, in that order; junction bases with no gene match: 7. CDR3 length equals 14 residues. The germline CDR1 and CDR2 sequences are SNHLY and FYNNEI. The CDR3 DNA is TGTGCCAGCAGTGATGAAAGGGGGCTGAAGCCCCAGCATTTT. The encoded protein is CASSDERGLKPQHF.

This chain uses TRBV19 with TRBJ1-4; D is undetermined. The germline CDR1 and CDR2 sequences are LNHDA and SQIVND (reference sequence). V was shortened by 5 bases and J by 6 bases, with 10 bases between the two germline ends. CDR3 length equals 13 residues. CDR3 bases: TGTGCCAGTAGTTTGGAGGACCATGAAAAACTGTTTTTT. It encodes CASSLEDHEKLFF.

CDR3 protein: CASRSGRELHNEQFF. The CDR3 DNA follows: TGTGCCAGCAGGAGTGGGCGGGAGCTCCACAATGAGCAGTTCTTC. V and J are TRBV7-9 and TRBJ2-1; the match to TRBD2 covers 7 bases. This CDR3 has 15 residues. The junction had 10 bases not matched to a gene; V was cut back by 6 bases and J by 5 bases. Germline assignment: CDR1 SEHNR and CDR2 FQNEAQ (reference sequence).